These 30 T cell receptor beta chains share one sample of origin, sequenced in a study of CD8+CD57+ T cells in acquired aplastic anemia. Genomic DNA, serving as template, underwent TCR beta VDJ and CDR3 profiling. One entry per CDR3 protein, called by TCRdb with MiXCR from the reads. The repertoire holds 150,000 to 200,000 distinct CDR3 sequences, with about 48% as singletons. Sequences were obtained from sorted CD4+, CD8+, or CD8+CD57+ T cells (not recorded which) from PBMCs. The receptors originated from a human donor in good health.

This clonotype was seen repeatedly, ten times or more. The chain combines TRBV4-1 with TRBJ1-2; 8 bases are shared with TRBD1. The V segment lost 5 bases and the J segment 2 bases; nucleotides outside the gene matches: 10. The CDR3 contains 16 residues. Germline assignment: CDR1 MGHRA and CDR2 YSYEKL. The CDR3 sequence: CASSWDRMGKNYGYTF. In DNA form, the CDR3 reads TGCGCCAGCAGCTGGGACAGGATGGGGAAGAACTATGGCTACACCTTC.

Points on this clonotype: At one boundary the junction diverges from the germline segment, which might be a read error. The chain links TRBV20-1 to TRBJ2-1; D not certain. Germline V gene data show CDR1 as DFQATT and CDR2 as SNEGSKA (reference sequence). CDR3 length: 15 residues. In DNA form, the CDR3 reads TGCAGTGCTAGTGGTAGGCCGAGCTCCTACAATGAGCAATTCTTC. Its translation: CSASGRPSSYNEQFF.

The table lists this clonotype with many counts. This chain joins TRBV15 and TRBJ2-1, with 9 nucleotides matching TRBD1. There are 17 residues in the CDR3. The trim removed 4 bases at V and 4 bases at J, leaving 11 bases unmatched. In germline, CDR1 is LNHNV, CDR2 YYDKDF (reference sequence). CDR3 coding DNA: TGTGCCACCAGCAACCTACAGGGGGCGCCTCGGTACAATGAGCAGTTCTTC. It specifies CATSNLQGAPRYNEQFF.

This clonotype was detected ten times or more. V gene TRBV12-3 or TRBV12-4 combines with J gene TRBJ2-7, with 9 bases that match TRBD2. CDR3 length: 14 residues. The V segment lost 6 bases and the J segment 0 bases; nucleotides outside the gene matches: 3. Here the CDR3 reads CASSAGGGSYEQYF. CDR3 DNA sequence: TGTGCCAGCAGCGCGGGAGGGGGCTCCTACGAGCAGTACTTC.

On this clonotype itself: A much larger clone differs by one base, so this may be a read error. Because the CDR3 is missing its conserved closing phenylalanine or tryptophan, this is likely a read error. This chain joins TRBV14 and TRBJ1-5; D might be TRBD1 (6 bases). This CDR3 comprises 15 residues. Per the germline V gene, CDR1 is SGHDN and CDR2 is FVKESK. Trimming took off 3 bases at V and 7 bases at J, with 16 bases between the two ends. DNA for the CDR3: TGTGCCAGCAGCCAGGGGGGGGGGCGGAAGCAGCCCCAGCATCTT. It yields the protein CASSQGGGRKQPQHL.

This clonotype was detected ten times or more. The chain joins TRBV7-9 to TRBJ1-2, with 7 nucleotides matching TRBD1. The CDR3 sequence is 13 residues long. V shed 5 bases and J 4 bases; nucleotides not matched to a gene: 4. CDR1 is SEHNR, CDR2 FQNEAQ, per germline (reference sequence). The CDR3: CASSRQGIYGYTF. CDR3 nucleotides: TGTGCCAGCAGCCGACAGGGTATCTATGGCTACACCTTC.

The V gene is TRBV4-2, the J gene TRBJ1-4, with D maybe TRBD1 (5 bases). The CDR3 loop spans 15 amino acids. V shed 2 bases and J shed 5 bases, with 12 bases lying between them. CDR1 is LGHNA and CDR2 is YNFKEQ in the germline V gene. For the CDR3, the DNA is TGTGCCAGCAGCCAACCCACGACAGAGAATGAAAAACTGTTTTTT. It yields the protein CASSQPTTENEKLFF.

CDR3 nucleotides: TGTGCCAGCAGACTGGACAGGGGGCTCTCACCCCTCCACTTT. Its translation: CASRLDRGLSPLHF. This sequence joins TRBV2 and TRBJ1-6, with 11 bases lining up with TRBD1. Germline V gene lookup returns CDR1 SNHLY and CDR2 FYNNEI. Trimming cost V 6 bases and J 10 bases; bases outside gene matches: 5. CDR3 size: 14 residues.

This clonotype was seen a few times. This chain links TRBV2 with TRBJ2-7; the match to TRBD1 covers 7 bases. The V gene's germline CDR1 is SNHLY and CDR2 FYNNEI. The CDR3 is made up of 12 amino acids. The J segment lost 7 bases and the V segment lost 6 bases, leaving 6 bases of the junction unmatched. The CDR3 region has the DNA TGTGCCAGCAGCGGACCGGGACAGGAGCAGTACTTC. Translated, it gives CASSGPGQEQYF.

Comment on this clonotype: Given a much more abundant clone one base away, this may be a read error. This chain joins TRBV6-5 and TRBJ1-1, with TRBD1 identical over 7 bases. The CDR3 runs to 15 residues. Germline-derived CDR1 and CDR2 are MNHEY and SVGAGI. CDR3 sequence: CASRRGQQGNTGAFF. CDR3 nucleotides: TGTGCCAGCAGACGGGGACAGCAGGGGAACACTGGAGCTTTCTTT.

This CDR3 is CSAETSGGLYEQYF. In DNA form, the CDR3 reads TGCAGTGCTGAGACTAGCGGGGGCCTATACGAGCAGTACTTC. This chain joins TRBV20-1 and TRBJ2-7; 12 bases map to TRBD2. V lost 5 bases to trimming and J lost 4 bases; unmatched junction nucleotides: 6. The CDR3 has 14 residues. Germline assignment: CDR1 DFQATT and CDR2 SNEGSKA (reference sequence).

The V call is TRBV29-1, the J call TRBJ1-1, with no clear D. V lost 4 bases and J 4 bases, leaving 10 bases between the germline ends. CDR1 and CDR2 from the germline V gene are SQVTM and ANQGSEA. This CDR3 spans 12 amino acids. The CDR3 is CSVVTLGTEAFF. CDR3 in DNA: TGCAGCGTTGTGACGTTGGGCACTGAAGCTTTCTTT.

This clonotype has a handful of counts. V gene TRBV5-4 combines with J gene TRBJ2-1, with 7 bases matching TRBD2. The CDR3 totals 16 residues. Germline-derived CDR1 and CDR2 are SGHNT and YYREEE (reference sequence). The junction had 5 bases not matched to a gene; V was cut back by 0 bases and J by 2 bases. The CDR3 coding sequence is TGTGCCAGCAGCTTGGGTGGGCGGGGGACCTACAATGAGCAGTTCTTC. This sequence encodes CASSLGGRGTYNEQFF.

This clonotype was seen only a few times. The gene calls are TRBV9 and TRBJ2-1, with a possible D match to TRBD1 (6 bases). The CDR3 covers 13 residues. CDR1 and CDR2 (germline): SGDLS, YYNGEE. The germline V and J ends were trimmed by 4 bases and 12 bases, with 17 bases remaining between them. The DNA of the CDR3 is TGTGCCAGCAGCCCCGGACAGTCTTATGGGCAGTTCTTC. This encodes CASSPGQSYGQFF.

The table lists this clonotype with many counts. This sequence joins TRBV7-9 and TRBJ1-2, with a possible D match to TRBD1 (5 bases). With 1 base removed from V and 6 bases from J, the gap between germline ends came to 12 bases. This CDR3 comprises 14 residues. Germline CDR1 and CDR2: SEHNR and FQNEAQ (reference sequence). As DNA, the CDR3 is TGTGCCAGCAGCTTAGATGTCAGGGCGGATGGCTACACCTTC. Translated, it gives CASSLDVRADGYTF.

As concerns this clonotype: It may be a read error: a sequence one base away is much more abundant. This rearrangement joins TRBV30 to TRBJ1-6, with 8 bases aligning to TRBD1. The CDR3 is made up of 13 amino acids. The germline gives CDR1 GTSNPN, CDR2 SVGIG (reference sequence). DNA of the CDR3: TGTGCCTGGATGGGGGACAGGAGCTCGCCCCTCTACTTT. This sequence encodes CAWMGDRSSPLYF.

On this clonotype: With a much larger clone just one base away, this may be a read error. The CDR3 nucleotides are TGTGCCAGCAGACGTCAAGAGGCCCAGTACTTC. Encoded protein: CASRRQEAQYF. V and J are TRBV6-5 and TRBJ2-5; D is undetermined. The CDR3 is made up of 11 amino acids. Germline V lookup: CDR1 MNHEY, CDR2 SVGAGI.

This chain joins TRBV10-3 and TRBJ2-5, with 7 nucleotides matching TRBD2. This CDR3 is 14 amino acids long. Trimming took 6 bases from V and 5 from J; bases not matched to a gene: 9. In germline, CDR1 is ENHRY, CDR2 SYGVKD. CDR3 sequence: CAIRGGTLGETQYF. In nucleotides, the CDR3 is TGTGCCATCAGGGGGGGGACTCTGGGGGAGACCCAGTACTTC.

As concerns this clonotype: The junction departs from germline at one end; a sequencing error may be responsible. The chain joins TRBV24-1 to TRBJ2-1; perhaps TRBD2 as D (7 bases). This CDR3 comprises 15 residues. Germline CDR1 is KGHDR and CDR2 is SFDVKD. The CDR3 region has the DNA TGTGCCAGCAGTGAGCGGGAACAGGGAAGCGATGAGCAGTTCTTC. Protein: CASSEREQGSDEQFF.

This clonotype was seen many times. This chain links TRBV10-3 with TRBJ1-2, with 8 bases fitting TRBD1. Trimming removed 6 bases from V and 8 bases from J; junction bases left unmatched: 14. This CDR3 region has 15 residues. Germline loops: CDR1 ENHRY, CDR2 SYGVKD. CDR3 in amino acids: CAISGPADRDGGYTF. Written as DNA, the CDR3 is TGTGCCATCAGCGGACCGGCGGACAGGGATGGAGGCTACACCTTC.

This clonotype has ten or more counts. V gene TRBV6-5 combines with J gene TRBJ1-1; D call uncertain. CDR3 length: 12 amino acids. The V gene lost 6 bases and the J gene lost 4 bases, with 9 bases spanning the gap. Germline loops: CDR1 MNHEY, CDR2 SVGAGI. Here the CDR3 DNA reads TGTGCCAGCAGCTCTGTACGCACTGAAGCTTTCTTT. Encoded protein: CASSSVRTEAFF.

J is TRBJ2-7 and V is TRBV3-1; the match to TRBD1 covers 9 bases. This CDR3 comprises 13 residues. With V trimmed by 3 bases and J by 6 bases, 3 bases remained unmatched. Germline V lookup: CDR1 LGHDT, CDR2 YNNKEL (reference sequence). This chain's CDR3 is CASSQATGGEQYF. The CDR3 DNA is TGTGCCAGCAGCCAGGCGACAGGGGGCGAGCAGTACTTC.

The chain recombines TRBV5-1 with TRBJ1-6, with D unresolved. This CDR3 is built from 15 residues. The V end lost 6 bases, the J end lost 7 bases, and 17 bases lay between the germline ends. Germline assignment: CDR1 SGHRS and CDR2 YFSETQ. The CDR3 sequence: CASTLNGLRNSPLHF. Here the CDR3 DNA reads TGCGCCAGCACCCTGAATGGCCTACGGAATTCACCCCTCCACTTT.

Remarks on this clonotype: A junction end diverges from the germline sequence, so it may reflect a read error. This chain uses TRBV2 with TRBJ2-7, with 9 bases matching TRBD1. The CDR3 has 15 residues. Germline assignment: CDR1 SNHLY and CDR2 FYNNEI. CDR3 protein: CATSSPRQGAYEQYF. The CDR3, as DNA: TGTGCCACCAGTTCCCCCCGACAGGGGGCCTACGAGCAGTACTTC.

This clonotype has at least ten counts. Written as DNA, the CDR3 is TGCGCCAGCAGCCCGGAAGGGATCACGCAGTATTTT. Translating it yields CASSPEGITQYF. This chain links TRBV5-1 with TRBJ2-3; D is unclear. Germline V gene lookup returns CDR1 SGHRS and CDR2 YFSETQ. CDR3 length: 12 residues. V lost 4 bases and J lost 9, with 12 bases in between.

J is TRBJ1-1 and V is TRBV10-3; 7 bases map to TRBD1. CDR3 length: 13 residues. Germline V gene sequence: CDR1 ENHRY, CDR2 SYGVKD. With 6 bases clipped from V and 2 bases from J, the junction kept 3 bases outside the gene matches. CDR3 protein: CAIRTGINTEAFF. The CDR3 DNA reads as TGTGCCATCAGGACAGGGATAAACACTGAAGCTTTCTTT.

In this sample, this clonotype turned up many times. This chain links TRBV20-1 with TRBJ1-1; D is undetermined. The CDR3 extends over 12 amino acids. V gave up 3 bases and J gave up 0 bases, with 5 bases separating them. In germline, CDR1 is DFQATT, CDR2 SNEGSKA (reference sequence). The CDR3 region has the DNA TGCAGTGCTAGCTTCATGAACACTGAAGCTTTCTTT. Amino acid sequence: CSASFMNTEAFF.

The chain combines TRBV5-1 with TRBJ2-1; D gene ambiguous. Per germline, CDR1 SGHRS and CDR2 YFSETQ. The CDR3 contains 14 residues. V was trimmed by 4 bases and J by 6 bases, leaving 14 bases between them. The CDR3 DNA sequence: TGCGCCAGCAGCGTGACGGGCCCCTCCAATGAGCAGTTCTTC. This gives the protein CASSVTGPSNEQFF.

With regard to this clonotype: This could be a read error, since a much larger clone is one nucleotide away. V is TRBV19 and J is TRBJ2-1; D ambiguous. This CDR3 region has 17 residues. The germline V gene has CDR1 LNHDA and CDR2 SQIVND (reference sequence). The chain's CDR3 is CDSTKRGAPSSYNEQFF. As DNA, the CDR3 is TGTGACAGTACCAAAAGAGGTGCACCTAGCTCCTACAATGAGCAGTTCTTC.

The genes are TRBV11-1 and TRBJ2-7; D gene ambiguous. Germline V gives CDR1 SGHAT, CDR2 FQDESV (reference sequence). The V end lost 2 bases, the J end lost 4 bases, and 6 bases lay between the germline ends. The CDR3 runs to 12 residues. The CDR3 here is CASSLPLYEQYF. The CDR3 DNA is TGTGCCAGCAGCTTACCGCTGTACGAGCAGTACTTC.